These 7 T cell receptor beta chains were all obtained from the same sample, sequenced in a study of cytomegalovirus exposure and HLA in healthy donors. Use of 60 Vbeta and 13 Jbeta primers characterized the PCR. The table came from immunoSEQ multiplex PCR; TCRdb's copy has only in-frame clones and leaves some out. The sample yields about 200,000 clones, 82% seen once. Sequenced sample: PBMCs. The origin of the receptors is a woman aged 40 to 50 in good health and CMV-seronegative.

The CDR3: CASSLFTGRGRNTEAFF. CDR3 bases: TGCGCCAGCAGCCTGTTTACCGGGCGGGGCAGGAACACTGAAGCTTTCTTT. The V call is TRBV4-1, the J call TRBJ1-1; D is perhaps TRBD1 (5 bases). Germline V CDR1 and CDR2: MGHRA, YSYEKL. V shed 4 bases and J shed 1 base, with 19 bases lying between them. The CDR3 runs to 17 residues.

The chain is built from TRBV5-5 and TRBJ1-2; D is uncertain. V lost 0 bases and J lost 5, with 17 bases in between. Per the germline V gene, CDR1 is SGHKS and CDR2 is YYEKEE (reference sequence). The CDR3 is 16 amino acids. CDR3 sequence: CASSLGSVSPLYGYTF. The CDR3 nucleotides read TGTGCCAGCAGCTTGGGGAGCGTCTCCCCGTTGTATGGCTACACCTTC.

The chain couples TRBV5-6 to TRBJ2-3, with D perhaps TRBD1 (7 bases). V was clipped by 2 bases and J by 7 bases, with 14 bases between them. The CDR3 contains 14 residues. In germline, CDR1 is SGHDT, CDR2 YYEEEE. The CDR3 DNA sequence: TGTGCCAGCAGCTTAAGACAGGGCGGGAATACGCAGTATTTT. Its protein product is CASSLRQGGNTQYF.

The chain carries TRBV6-9 and TRBJ1-4, with D possibly matching TRBD1 (5 bases). The CDR3 length is 15 residues. V dropped 4 bases and J dropped 4 bases, with 13 bases sitting between them. In germline, CDR1 is MNHGY, CDR2 SVAAGI. The CDR3 protein is CASSFWRGSNEKLFF. CDR3 sequence (DNA): TGTGCCAGCAGTTTTTGGAGGGGAAGTAATGAAAAACTGTTTTTT.

V usage is TRBV30 and J usage is TRBJ1-5, with 7 nucleotides matching TRBD1. The V segment lost 4 bases and the J segment 1 base; nucleotides outside the gene matches: 19. The germline V gene has CDR1 GTSNPN and CDR2 SVGIG (reference sequence). The CDR3 consists of 19 residues. CDR3 region: CAWTQKDRRRPWSNQPQHF. The CDR3 region has the DNA TGTGCCTGGACCCAAAAGGACAGGAGACGGCCCTGGAGCAATCAGCCCCAGCATTTT. Full variable domain (remainder filled in from reference TRBV30 and TRBJ1-5): SQTIHQWPATLVQPVGSPLSLECTVEGTSNPNLYWYRQAAGRGLQLLFYSVGIGQISSEVPQNLSASRPQDRQFILSSKKLLLSDSGFYLCAWTQKDRRRPWSNQPQHFGDGTRLSIL.

The chain carries TRBV2 and TRBJ2-7; D unclear. Germline assignment: CDR1 SNHLY and CDR2 FYNNEI. V shed 3 bases and J shed 4 bases, with 13 bases lying between them. CDR3 length: 14 amino acids. The CDR3, as DNA: TGTGCCAGCAGTGATAGTACTGGGCCTTACGAGCAGTACTTC. This sequence encodes CASSDSTGPYEQYF.

The chain couples TRBV19 to TRBJ2-7, with a possible D match to TRBD1 (6 bases). The CDR3 has 12 residues. Germline V gene data show CDR1 as LNHDA and CDR2 as SQIVND (reference sequence). V lost 10 bases to trimming and J lost 3 bases, with 13 bases between them. The CDR3 DNA reads TGTGCCACCGGCACAGGGATCTACGAGCAGTACTTC. Its protein is CATGTGIYEQYF.